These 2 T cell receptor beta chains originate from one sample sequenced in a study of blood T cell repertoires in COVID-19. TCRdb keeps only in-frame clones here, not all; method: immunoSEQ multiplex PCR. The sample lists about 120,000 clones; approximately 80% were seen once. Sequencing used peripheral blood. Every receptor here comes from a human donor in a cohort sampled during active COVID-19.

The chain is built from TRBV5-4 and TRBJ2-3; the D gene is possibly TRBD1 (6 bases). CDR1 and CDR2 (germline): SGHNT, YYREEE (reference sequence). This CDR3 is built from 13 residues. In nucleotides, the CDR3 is TGTGGGGCTTCGGCCAGGGGTACAGATACGCAGTATTTT. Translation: CGASARGTDTQYF.

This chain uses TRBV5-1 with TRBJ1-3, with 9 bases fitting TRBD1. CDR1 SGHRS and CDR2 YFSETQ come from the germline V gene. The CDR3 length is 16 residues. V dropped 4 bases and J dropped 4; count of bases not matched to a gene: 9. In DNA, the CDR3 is TGCGCCAGCAGCCCCACAGGGGGCAGCTCCGGAAACACCATATATTTT. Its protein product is CASSPTGGSSGNTIYF.